This T cell receptor (beta chain) was obtained from a study of blood T cell repertoires in COVID-19 (dated by TCRdb to between 2020 and 2021). Regarding the research as a whole: Samples from collaborators originated in the United States, Italy and Spain and spanned both the acute and convalescent phases of COVID-19. Subjects who had been exposed to COVID-19, were actively infected with it, or had recovered from it provided the deeply sampled blood TCRbeta repertoires that made up the dataset. The material from the prospective study consisted of cDNA or gDNA derived from T cells, B-cell-depleted T cells, or PBMCs. Sample metadata almost always included a de-identified subject ID, COVID-19 status, age in years and sex. The repertoires were released in a freely available public database meant as a resource for research on the immune response to SARS-CoV-2. Where available, HLA class I and class II types were taken from metadata supplied by the sample provider and were not determined by assay-based typing. Samples came from the ongoing ImmuneRACE study (first 160 participants) plus 1,254 subjects from 6 global collaborators. Here is what the overall study found, with its caveats: How much clinical and demographic metadata was included differed by source and by participant, and the metadata was provided uncurated.

V trim: 4 bases; J trim: 4 bases; unmatched bases: 1. From the cysteine up to the phenylalanine, the CDR3 has a length of 13 residues. Kept here is only the CDR3 DNA, which spans 39 bases and is read in frame from base 1. The germline V gene (reference sequence) specifies LNHDA as CDR1 and SQIVND as CDR2. Note on this clone: Its specific antigen is unknown. The record has no base qualities; no much larger clone is one base away.

TCRbeta CDR3 regions were amplified from genomic DNA using the immunoSEQ Assay, a bias-controlled multiplex PCR. The study's processing was this. The number of nucleated cells in each sample was estimated by amplification of reference gene primers within the assay. To quantify the absolute abundance of each unique TCRbeta CDR3 rearrangement, sequence reads were collapsed and filtered. For each sample, productive Simpson clonality was calculated by taking the square root of Simpson's diversity index across productive rearrangements. TCRdb stores this immuneACCESS table with in-frame sequences only. Part of the clones is absent; in the studies checked, under half of the shortfall reflects unresolved V genes, and no reason is known for the rest. V and J calls and clone size are as listed in that table; D and trimming were resolved from the DNA. In all, the sample holds about 100,000 clones, and roughly nine tenths of those were seen once. The ten largest clones capture roughly 4.6% of the sample.

Collaborating institutions collected whole blood in K2EDTA tubes following their own protocols. For TCRbeta analysis, collaborator samples were shipped as frozen whole blood, as isolated PBMCs, or as DNA extracted from either sample type. The sequencing input was peripheral blood. The chain employs TRBV19 and TRBJ2-1; TRBD2 fits 7 bases in the junction. The receptor's source is a human donor in a cohort sampled during active COVID-19. The bases are TGTGCCAGTAGTACGGGGGGATACAATGAGCAGTTCTTC. It translates as CASSTGGYNEQFF. Outside the CDR3, residues come from the reference TRBV19 and TRBJ2-1 proteins, so the full variable domain is: DGGITQSPKYLFRKEGQNVTLSCEQNLNHDAMYWYRQDPGQGLRLIYYSQIVNDFQKGDIAEGYSVSREKKESFPLTVTSAQKNPTAFYLCASSTGGYNEQFFGPGTRLTVL.